Listed below are T cell receptor beta chains from one sample, sequenced in a study of CD8 T cells in ankylosing spondylitis. TCRdb processed the 5' RACE reads anew with MiXCR; each CDR3 protein has one entry. The sample contains about 700,000 distinct CDR3 sequences, around 19% of which appear only once. Material: blood, either unsorted or a sorted T cell fraction (not recorded which). The receptors derive from a male donor with ankylosing spondylitis. Both conserved end residues are part of each CDR3. The order of the fields is D gene, V gene, clone size, J gene, CDR3 DNA, CDR3 protein. D genes are given only for firm matches. Some rows have no size entry. The others give once, few or many, or a class for an expanded clone.

NA,TRBV5-1,few,TRBJ2-1,TGCGCCAGCAGCTTTGCCGACAGCTACAATGAGCAGTTCTTC,CASSFADSYNEQFF
NA,TRBV12-3/TRBV12-4,few,TRBJ1-1,TGTGCCAGCAGTGTGACGGACAGCACTGAAGCTTTCTTT,CASSVTDSTEAFF
TRBD1,TRBV6-1,NA,TRBJ2-1,TGTGCCAGCAGTGAAGGGGGACAGGGGCGCAATGAGCAGTTCTTC,CASSEGGQGRNEQFF
NA,TRBV27,NA,TRBJ2-1,TGTGCCAGCAGTTCCCAAGACTCCTACAATGAGCAGTTCTTC,CASSSQDSYNEQFF
NA,TRBV13,NA,TRBJ2-2,TGTGCCAGCAGCCCTAGCCTGGACATCTGGAACACCGGGGAGCTGTTTTTT,CASSPSLDIWNTGELFF
TRBD1,TRBV5-1,NA,TRBJ1-6,TGCGCCAGCAGCTTTTTTACCGGGACAGGGGGCGGTTCACCCCTCCACTTT,CASSFFTGTGGGSPLHF
TRBD1,TRBV28,NA,TRBJ2-7,TGTGCCAGTCGTTGGGACAGGGGGACCTACGAGCAGTACTTC,CASRWDRGTYEQYF
NA,TRBV3-1,many,TRBJ2-3,TGTGCCAGCAGCCAAGAGCGGAGTAGCGTTTCCCCAGATACGCAGTATTTT,CASSQERSSVSPDTQYF
TRBD1,TRBV29-1,NA,TRBJ2-7,TGCAGCGTCGGGGGGACAGGGAACGAGCAGTACTTC,CSVGGTGNEQYF
TRBD1,TRBV5-1,few,TRBJ2-7,TGCGCCAGCAGCCCGAACGCCCCGGGACAGGGCTACTACGAGCAGTACTTC,CASSPNAPGQGYYEQYF
NA,TRBV15,many,TRBJ1-5,TGTGCCACCAGCTGGGGCAGGGAGGGCAATCAGCCCCAGCATTTT,CATSWGREGNQPQHF
NA,TRBV12-3/TRBV12-4,few,TRBJ1-2,TGTGCCAGCAGTTTCCCGGACAGCTATGGCTACACCTTC,CASSFPDSYGYTF
TRBD1,TRBV29-1,NA,TRBJ2-4,TGCAGCGTTGTGGGACAGGGGCGCAAAGCCAAAAACATTCAGTACTTC,CSVVGQGRKAKNIQYF
TRBD1,TRBV27,few,TRBJ1-2,TGTGCCAGCAGTTTATCGTGGGACAGGGTGATTAACTATGGCTACACCTTC,CASSLSWDRVINYGYTF
NA,TRBV4-3,many,TRBJ2-1,TGCGCCAGCAGCCAATACCCGGGACAGCAGTTCTTC,CASSQYPGQQFF
TRBD2,TRBV27,NA,TRBJ2-7,TGTGCCAGCAGTTTCCGCCCCGGCGGGGGGTACTCCTACGAGCAGTACTTC,CASSFRPGGGYSYEQYF
TRBD2,TRBV3-1,few,TRBJ2-7,TGTGCCAGCAGACCGACTAGCGGGGGTTACGAGCAGTACTTC,CASRPTSGGYEQYF
TRBD1,TRBV24-1,NA,TRBJ1-2,TGTGCCACCAGCGGACCTGTGGGGACAGCCGCCTATGGCTACACCTTC,CATSGPVGTAAYGYTF
TRBD2,TRBV7-8,few,TRBJ2-3,TGTGCCAGCAGCTCGCGACTAGCGGCTAGGGGTACAGATACGCAGTATTTT,CASSSRLAARGTDTQYF
NA,TRBV29-1,many,TRBJ1-1,TGCAGCGCTTCGAACACTGAAGCTTTCTTT,CSASNTEAFF
NA,TRBV7-9,few,TRBJ2-3,TGTGCCAGCAGCTTCCCAGCAACACTCACAGATACGCAGTATTTT,CASSFPATLTDTQYF
NA,TRBV12-3/TRBV12-4,NA,TRBJ2-7,TGTGCCAGCAGTTTAGCCGTCAGAAGAGAGCAGTACTTC,CASSLAVRREQYF
NA,TRBV5-6,NA,TRBJ2-3,TGTGCCAGCAGTCGCGGAGGGGGCGGCACAGATACGCAGTATTTT,CASSRGGGGTDTQYF
TRBD2,TRBV5-1,NA,TRBJ2-1,TGCGCCAGCAGCCCAATTGGTGGGACTAGCGGGGGGGCTGGTTCCTACAATGAGCAGTTCTTC,CASSPIGGTSGGAGSYNEQFF
NA,TRBV6-4,few,TRBJ2-1,TGTGCCAGCAGTGACTCGGGTGGATACAATGAGCAGTTCTTC,CASSDSGGYNEQFF
TRBD1,TRBV29-1,few,TRBJ1-2,TGCAGCGTTGACGACGGGGGAGTCCAGGCCAGGGGGGGCTACACCTTC,CSVDDGGVQARGGYTF
NA,TRBV6-2/TRBV6-3,NA,TRBJ2-3,TGTGCCAGCAGTTTACCTTCGACGGGAGATACGCAGTATTTT,CASSLPSTGDTQYF
NA,TRBV20-1,NA,TRBJ2-1,TGCAGTGCTAAAGACACCGGGACGCACTCCTACAATGAGCAGTTCTTC,CSAKDTGTHSYNEQFF
NA,TRBV12-3/TRBV12-4,NA,TRBJ2-2,TGTGCCAGCAGTTTTGGGACCAGAGTTGTGACCGGGGAGCTGTTTTTT,CASSFGTRVVTGELFF
TRBD1,TRBV12-3/TRBV12-4,many,TRBJ1-1,TGTGCCAGCAGTTGGGACAGGGGGCATGGCACTGAAGCTTTCTTT,CASSWDRGHGTEAFF
TRBD2,TRBV5-1,few,TRBJ2-7,TGCGCCAGCAGCTCCCGCGGGGGGTGGGACTACGAGCAGTACTTC,CASSSRGGWDYEQYF
TRBD2,TRBV4-1,NA,TRBJ2-2,TGCGCCAGCAGCCACCCGGGACTAGCGGGAGGGCCGAGGGTTACCGGGGAGCTGTTTTTT,CASSHPGLAGGPRVTGELFF
NA,TRBV29-1,NA,TRBJ2-5,TGCAGCGTTGAAGATCGGTCGGAAAGGTACTTC,CSVEDRSERYF
NA,TRBV7-2,NA,TRBJ1-5,TGTGCCAGCAGCTTAGCGCTATGGCCTAAGGGGCCCCAGCATTTT,CASSLALWPKGPQHF
NA,TRBV6-5,few,TRBJ1-6,TGTGCCAGCAGTTTAAGTTTACAGGGTCGTTCACCCCTCCACTTT,CASSLSLQGRSPLHF
TRBD1,TRBV18,few,TRBJ2-7,TGTGCCAGCTCACCGGGACAGGGGGTCGAGCAGTACTTC,CASSPGQGVEQYF
NA,TRBV4-3,few,TRBJ2-7,TGCGCCAGCAGCCCTAAACTGGCAGGCGAGCAGTACTTC,CASSPKLAGEQYF
TRBD1,TRBV6-2/TRBV6-3,NA,TRBJ2-7,TGTGCCAGCAGCATCGGGTGGACAGGGGACTACGAGCAGTACTTC,CASSIGWTGDYEQYF
NA,TRBV29-1,NA,TRBJ1-1,TGCAGCGTTGAATTAGGGCAGGCACCCACTGAAGCTTTCTTT,CSVELGQAPTEAFF
TRBD2,TRBV20-1,few,TRBJ2-1,TGCAGTGCTCCTCTAGCGGGAGTAGATGGTGAGCAGTTCTTC,CSAPLAGVDGEQFF
TRBD2,TRBV20-1,NA,TRBJ2-7,TGCAGTGCTAGAGATCGGATGTCCGGGACTAGTACCTCCGAGCAGTACTTC,CSARDRMSGTSTSEQYF
TRBD2,TRBV24-1,NA,TRBJ2-5,TGTGCCACCAGTCCGGGGGGGGCAGGGACGAATCAAGAGACCCAGTACTTC,CATSPGGAGTNQETQYF
NA,TRBV28,few,TRBJ1-1,TGTGCCAGCAGTCCCCTCTCAGGGGACACTGAAGCTTTCTTT,CASSPLSGDTEAFF